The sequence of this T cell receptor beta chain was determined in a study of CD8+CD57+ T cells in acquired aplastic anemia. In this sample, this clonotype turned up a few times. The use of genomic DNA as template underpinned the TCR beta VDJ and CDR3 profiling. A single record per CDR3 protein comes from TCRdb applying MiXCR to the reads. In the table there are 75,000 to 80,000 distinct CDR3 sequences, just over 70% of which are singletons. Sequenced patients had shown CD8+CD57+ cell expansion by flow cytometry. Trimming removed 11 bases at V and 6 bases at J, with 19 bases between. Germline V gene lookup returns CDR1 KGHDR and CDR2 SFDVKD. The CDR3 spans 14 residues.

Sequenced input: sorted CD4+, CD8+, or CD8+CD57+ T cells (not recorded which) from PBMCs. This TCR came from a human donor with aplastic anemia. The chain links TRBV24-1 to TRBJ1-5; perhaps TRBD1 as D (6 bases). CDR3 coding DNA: TGTGCCAGCCACTCCGGAGTAGGGGGTCAGCCCCAGCATTTT. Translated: CASHSGVGGQPQHF.